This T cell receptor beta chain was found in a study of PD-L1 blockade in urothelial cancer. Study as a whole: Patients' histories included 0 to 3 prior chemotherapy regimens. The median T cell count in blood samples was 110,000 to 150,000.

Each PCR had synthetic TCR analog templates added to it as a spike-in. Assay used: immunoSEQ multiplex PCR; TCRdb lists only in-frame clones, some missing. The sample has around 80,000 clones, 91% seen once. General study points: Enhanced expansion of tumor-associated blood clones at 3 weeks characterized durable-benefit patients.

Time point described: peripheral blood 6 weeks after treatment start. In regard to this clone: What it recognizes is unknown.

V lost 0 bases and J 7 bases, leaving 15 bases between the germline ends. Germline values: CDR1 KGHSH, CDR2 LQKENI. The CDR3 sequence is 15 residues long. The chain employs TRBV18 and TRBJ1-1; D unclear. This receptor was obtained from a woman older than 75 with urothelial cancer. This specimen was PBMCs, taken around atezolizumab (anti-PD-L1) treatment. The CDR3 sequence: CASSPPLGGGVEAFF. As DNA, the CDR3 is TGTGCCAGCTCACCACCGTTGGGAGGTGGAGTTGAAGCTTTCTTT.